Sequencing of this T cell receptor beta chain was carried out in a study of shared clonotypes between healthy human individuals. General study results and limits: A generally larger estimated richness was seen in naive subsets than in memory subsets. Shared clonotypes across all four donors exceeded non-shared ones in generation probability.

A remark on this clone: Its antigen is undetermined.

Genomic DNA (from each subset) was split evenly across several immunoSEQ plates. Profiled with immunoSEQ multiplex PCR; TCRdb holds only in-frame clones, not every one. In the table there are about 1 million clones, about 76% of which are singletons. The germline V and J ends were trimmed by 4 bases and 4 bases, with 12 bases remaining between them. There are 15 residues in the CDR3. The germline V gene has CDR1 SGHTS and CDR2 YDEGEE. The chain carries TRBV5-8 and TRBJ2-6, with D tentatively TRBD1 (6 bases). The clonotype originates from a man between 18 and 29 years old in good health. The sequenced material came from memory CD4+ T cells sorted from blood. Indicated subset: CD45RA-negative fraction. CDR3 in DNA: TGTGCCAGCAGCCTTACAGGGACAGGGGCCAACGTCCTGACTTTC. Amino acids: CASSLTGTGANVLTF.